A single sample gave rise to the 8 T cell receptor beta chains below, sequenced in a study of blood T cell repertoires in COVID-19. Sequencing used immunoSEQ multiplex PCR; TCRdb keeps in-frame clones, though not all of them. The sample includes around 130,000 clones, roughly 80% of them seen just once. The sequencing sample was made of peripheral blood. The receptors stem from a woman older than 75 with acute or convalescent COVID-19.

The chain couples TRBV5-5 to TRBJ1-4; tentative D call: TRBD1 (6 bases). CDR3 length equals 16 residues. Germline V lookup: CDR1 SGHKS, CDR2 YYEKEE (reference sequence). Trimming shortened V by 0 bases and J by 3 bases, and 12 bases separated the two germline ends. The CDR3: CASSLAGGAPNEKLFF. The CDR3, as DNA: TGTGCCAGCAGCTTGGCCGGGGGGGCACCTAATGAAAAACTGTTTTTT.

The chain joins TRBV2 to TRBJ2-7, with TRBD1 identical over 7 bases. There are 13 residues in the CDR3. Germline loops: CDR1 SNHLY, CDR2 FYNNEI. Germline trimming cut 4 bases from V and 4 bases from J; bases unmatched to any gene: 4. The CDR3 loop is CASSVGQRYEQYF. DNA of the CDR3: TGTGCCAGCAGTGTGGGACAGCGATACGAGCAGTACTTC.

This chain uses TRBV4-3 with TRBJ1-5; the D is unclear. Germline V gene lookup returns CDR1 LGHNA and CDR2 YSLEER. The CDR3 extends over 14 amino acids. The V end lost 0 bases, the J end lost 6 bases, and 9 bases lay between the germline ends. Here the CDR3 reads CASSQDPAGQPQHF. DNA for the CDR3: TGCGCCAGCAGCCAAGATCCAGCAGGTCAGCCCCAGCATTTT.

The genes are TRBV14 and TRBJ2-1, with D possibly TRBD2 on 5 matching bases. The length of the CDR3 is 14 residues. Trimming shortened V by 4 bases and J by 1 base, and 8 bases separated the two germline ends. Germline CDR1 reads SGHDN; CDR2 reads FVKESK. CDR3 protein: CASSPSSSYNEQFF. CDR3 nucleotide sequence: TGTGCCAGCAGCCCTAGCTCGTCCTACAATGAGCAGTTCTTC.

The rearrangement joins TRBV5-1 to TRBJ2-3; D gene unclear. This CDR3 comprises 15 residues. CDR1 and CDR2 (germline): SGHRS, YFSETQ. The ends were cut back, 1 base at V and 2 bases at J, with 11 bases in the middle. The CDR3 spells CASSLLGTNTDTQYF. CDR3 nucleotide sequence: TGCGCCAGCAGCTTGCTAGGAACCAACACAGATACGCAGTATTTT.

This rearrangement joins TRBV7-2 to TRBJ2-7; the D is unclear. Trimming pared 5 bases from V and 3 bases from J, leaving 17 bases between. CDR1 is SGHTA and CDR2 is FQGNSA in the germline V gene. This CDR3 is built from 15 residues. CDR3 coding DNA: TGTGCCAGCAGCCCCGGTTTAGAGTTTGGCTACGAGCAGTACTTC. Encoded protein: CASSPGLEFGYEQYF.

The CDR3 protein is CATSDSTSGSTDTQYF. The CDR3 DNA is TGTGCCACCAGTGATTCGACTAGCGGGAGCACAGATACGCAGTATTTT. The chain couples TRBV24-1 to TRBJ2-3; TRBD2 aligns across 10 bases. CDR3 length: 16 residues. J gave up 0 bases and V 2 bases, and 1 base lay outside the gene matches. The germline V gene has CDR1 KGHDR and CDR2 SFDVKD.

The chain is built from TRBV5-1 and TRBJ2-7, with 9 bases fitting TRBD2. CDR3 length: 17 amino acids. Per germline, CDR1 SGHRS and CDR2 YFSETQ. With V trimmed by 4 bases and J by 2 bases, 13 bases remained unmatched. This CDR3 reads CASSPDHSGRVPYEQYF. The CDR3 DNA is TGCGCCAGCAGCCCGGATCATAGCGGGAGAGTCCCCTACGAGCAGTACTTC.